Each of the 22 T cell receptor beta chains below was sequenced from the same sample in a study of T cell changes during pregnancy in multiple sclerosis. Method: immunoSEQ multiplex PCR; TCRdb's copy keeps in-frame clones and lacks some. The top ten hold 3.5% of the sample, which has around 100,000 clones, about nine tenths seen once. Sequencing was performed on peripheral blood, taken after pregnancy. These receptors all come from a female donor with multiple sclerosis, enrolled in a pregnancy study.

This chain links TRBV2 with TRBJ1-5, with D hard to call. Germline assignment: CDR1 SNHLY and CDR2 FYNNEI. The V and J ends lost 6 bases and 0 bases respectively, with 12 bases between them. The CDR3 length is 15 residues. This CDR3 is CASRADGVSNQPQHF. DNA of the CDR3: TGTGCCAGCAGAGCAGACGGGGTTAGCAATCAGCCCCAGCATTTT.

This clone turned up a few times. V gene TRBV5-6 combines with J gene TRBJ1-1; D unclear. Trimming removed 0 bases at V and 0 bases at J, with 6 bases between. Per the germline V gene, CDR1 is SGHDT and CDR2 is YYEEEE. This CDR3 has 14 amino acids. CDR3: CASSLGGVNTEAFF. The CDR3 DNA reads as TGTGCCAGCAGCTTGGGGGGAGTGAACACTGAAGCTTTCTTT.

This clone was detected only a few times. CDR3 DNA sequence: TGTGCCAGTAAAGAGGACAGAGATAATCAGCCCCAGCATTTT. It translates to CASKEDRDNQPQHF. V and J are TRBV19 and TRBJ1-5, with D possibly TRBD1 on 6 matching bases. CDR1 is LNHDA and CDR2 is SQIVND in the germline V gene (reference sequence). The CDR3 spans 14 residues. V shed 7 bases and J shed 4 bases, with 14 bases lying between them. The full variable domain, in which reference TRBV19 and TRBJ1-5 provide the parts outside the CDR3, is DGGITQSPKYLFRKEGQNVTLSCEQNLNHDAMYWYRQDPGQGLRLIYYSQIVNDFQKGDIAEGYSVSREKKESFPLTVTSAQKNPTAFYLCASKEDRDNQPQHFGDGTRLSIL.

The chain uses TRBV4-1 and TRBJ1-1; D is unresolved. CDR1 is MGHRA, CDR2 YSYEKL, per germline. Trimming stripped 2 bases from V and 0 bases from J, with 10 bases between. The CDR3 extends over 15 amino acids. CDR3 protein: CASSQPQELNTEAFF. The CDR3 DNA reads TGCGCCAGCAGCCAACCTCAGGAACTGAACACTGAAGCTTTCTTT.

This rearrangement joins TRBV7-2 to TRBJ1-1; D perhaps matches TRBD1 (5 bases). The germline V gene has CDR1 SGHTA and CDR2 FQGNSA. V gave up 1 base and J gave up 1 base, with 10 bases separating them. CDR3 length: 15 residues. For the CDR3, the DNA is TGTGCCAGCAGCTTAGGGGCAGGGCCGAACACTGAAGCTTTCTTT. It encodes CASSLGAGPNTEAFF.

CDR3 sequence (DNA): TGTGCCATCAGTGAATTTCTACAAGAGACCCAGTACTTC. This gives the protein CAISEFLQETQYF. This rearrangement joins TRBV10-3 to TRBJ2-5; D call uncertain. In germline, CDR1 is ENHRY, CDR2 SYGVKD. The CDR3 length is 13 residues. V gave up 3 bases and J gave up 2 bases, with 7 bases separating them.

This chain joins TRBV15 and TRBJ1-6; a weak D match, TRBD1 (5 bases). Trimming removed 3 bases from V and 0 bases from J, with 12 bases in between. This CDR3 has 17 amino acids. CDR1 is LNHNV, CDR2 YYDKDF, per germline (reference sequence). As DNA, the CDR3 is TGTGCCACCAGCAGGGACACCAGGATCTCCTATAATTCACCCCTCCACTTT. Its protein product is CATSRDTRISYNSPLHF.

The chain couples TRBV7-2 to TRBJ2-7; TRBD1 aligns across 7 bases. The CDR3 length is 14 residues. Germline V gene data show CDR1 as SGHTA and CDR2 as FQGNSA. J was trimmed by 5 bases and V by 3 bases; bases with no gene match: 7. For the CDR3, the DNA is TGTGCCAGCAGCTTTTCGAAAGGGGGCCACGAGCAGTACTTC. Its protein is CASSFSKGGHEQYF. Together with reference TRBV7-2 and TRBJ2-7, the CDR3 gives the full variable domain: GAGVSQSPSNKVTEKGKDVELRCDPISGHTALYWYRQSLGQGLEFLIYFQGNSAPDKSGLPSDRFSAERTGGSVSTLTIQRTQQEDSAVYLCASSFSKGGHEQYFGPGTRLTVT.

This sequence joins TRBV4-1 and TRBJ1-2; 10 nucleotides agree with TRBD1. Germline trimming cut 5 bases from V and 7 bases from J; bases unmatched to any gene: 13. This CDR3 is 16 amino acids long. Germline CDR1 MGHRA, CDR2 YSYEKL. The CDR3 coding sequence is TGCGCCAGCAGCGAGAGCCCGAGACAGGGGGCGCGTGGCTACACCTTC. It translates to CASSESPRQGARGYTF.

J is TRBJ2-2 and V is TRBV9; 8 nucleotides line up with TRBD2. V lost 4 bases, J lost 4 bases, and 15 bases stayed unmatched. The CDR3 extends over 18 amino acids. In germline, CDR1 is SGDLS, CDR2 YYNGEE. The CDR3 loop is CASSTRRLAGGGTGELFF. The CDR3 DNA follows: TGTGCCAGCAGCACTAGGAGGTTGGCGGGGGGCGGCACCGGGGAGCTGTTTTTT.

V gene TRBV6-1 combines with J gene TRBJ2-7; the match to TRBD1 covers 9 bases. With V trimmed by 7 bases and J by 6 bases, 10 bases remained unmatched. The CDR3 loop spans 14 amino acids. In germline, CDR1 is MNHNS, CDR2 SASEGT. The CDR3 DNA reads as TGTGCCAGCATTATGACAGGGGGGTACGGCGAGCAGTACTTC. This gives the protein CASIMTGGYGEQYF.

The V call is TRBV6-5, the J call TRBJ2-7; unclear D gene. V lost 4 bases and J 6 bases, leaving 7 bases between the germline ends. Germline values: CDR1 MNHEY, CDR2 SVGAGI. The CDR3 has 11 amino acids. The CDR3 DNA reads TGTGCCAGCAGTTCAGGTTTCGAGCAGTACTTC. Translated: CASSSGFEQYF.

A remark on this clone: An end of the junction differs from the germline gene, which may be a read error. The chain has TRBV27 and TRBJ1-2; D gene unclear. CDR3 length: 13 residues. CDR1 is MNHEY and CDR2 is SMNVEV in the germline V gene (reference sequence). The CDR3 spells CASGLAASYGYTF. As DNA, the CDR3 is TGTGCCAGCGGTTTGGCCGCCAGTTATGGCTACACCTTC.

The chain employs TRBV11-3 and TRBJ2-7, with D possibly matching TRBD1 (5 bases). Germline CDR1 SGHNT, CDR2 YENEEA. Between the trimmed V and J ends, which lost 3 bases and 0 bases, there was a span of 9 bases. The CDR3 extends over 14 amino acids. The CDR3 loop is CASSLTDTSYEQYF. The CDR3, as DNA: TGTGCCAGCAGCTTGACGGACACCTCCTACGAGCAGTACTTC.

The V and J genes are TRBV7-8 and TRBJ1-5, with D unclear. CDR3 length equals 14 residues. The V gene lost 3 bases and the J gene lost 7 bases, with 13 bases spanning the gap. Germline CDR1 SGHVS, CDR2 FQNEAQ. The CDR3 sequence is CASSLYPQVQPQHF. In DNA form, the CDR3 reads TGTGCCAGCAGCTTGTACCCCCAGGTACAGCCCCAGCATTTT.

This chain connects TRBV14 to TRBJ2-5, with 8 bases that match TRBD2. This CDR3 spans 13 amino acids. Germline CDR1 is SGHDN and CDR2 is FVKESK. V gave up 3 bases and J gave up 9 bases; unmatched junction bases: 6. CDR3 residues: CASSQWRGESQYF. In DNA form, the CDR3 reads TGTGCCAGCAGCCAGTGGCGGGGGGAGTCCCAGTACTTC.

The chain recombines TRBV6-5 with TRBJ2-7; no firm D call. V lost 3 bases, J lost 6 bases, and 9 bases lay in between. This CDR3 is built from 12 residues. CDR1 and CDR2 from the germline V gene are MNHEY and SVGAGI. The CDR3 coding sequence is TGTGCCAGCAGTTATGGTGGGCCCGAGCAGTACTTC. Translated, it gives CASSYGGPEQYF.

The chain links TRBV10-3 to TRBJ2-7; possible D gene TRBD1, 6 bases. This CDR3 region has 15 residues. Germline V gives CDR1 ENHRY, CDR2 SYGVKD. V was cut by 0 bases and J by 7 bases, with 16 bases left in between. The CDR3 loop is CAISESLQGVLEQYF. The CDR3 bases are TGTGCCATCAGTGAGTCCTTACAGGGAGTATTGGAGCAGTACTTC.

This rearrangement joins TRBV27 to TRBJ2-7; D is perhaps TRBD1 (5 bases). The ends were cut back, 6 bases at V and 0 bases at J, with 21 bases in the middle. The V gene's germline CDR1 is MNHEY and CDR2 SMNVEV (reference sequence). The CDR3 consists of 17 residues. The CDR3 reads CASSPGKGQGVSYEQYF. The DNA of the CDR3 is TGTGCCAGCAGCCCTGGGAAGGGCCAGGGTGTCTCCTACGAGCAGTACTTC.

This rearrangement joins TRBV30 to TRBJ2-4; 7 bases are a match to TRBD2. This CDR3 has 12 residues. Looked up from germline, CDR1 is GTSNPN and CDR2 is SVGIG (reference sequence). V lost 8 bases, J lost 6 bases, and 7 bases stayed unmatched. The CDR3 nucleotides are TGTGCCCAAGGGGCGGGGGTAAACATTCAGTACTTC. Translation gives CAQGAGVNIQYF.

V usage is TRBV5-6 and J usage is TRBJ1-1, with D unresolved. The germline V gene encodes CDR1 SGHDT and CDR2 YYEEEE. The V gene lost 1 base and the J gene lost 1 base, with 5 bases spanning the gap. CDR3 size: 13 residues. This CDR3 reads CASSLIENTEAFF. The DNA of the CDR3 is TGTGCCAGCAGCTTGATAGAGAACACTGAAGCTTTCTTT.

This chain connects TRBV9 to TRBJ2-2; 8 nucleotides agree with TRBD2. The V segment lost 1 base and the J segment 7 bases; nucleotides outside the gene matches: 12. The CDR3 runs 17 residues. Germline V gene sequence: CDR1 SGDLS, CDR2 YYNGEE. The CDR3: CASSVSPAGGAGGELFF. CDR3 bases: TGTGCCAGCAGCGTATCCCCCGCGGGGGGAGCCGGCGGGGAGCTGTTTTTT.